The source of this TCR beta chain is a study of T cell repertoires in cytomegalovirus infection. Broader study findings: Predominance within the ex vivo response was attributable to HLA-C-restricted CMV-specific TCR beta clonotypes.

CDR3 length: 14 residues. The V end lost 6 bases, the J end lost 7 bases, and 16 bases lay between the germline ends. Looked up from germline, CDR1 is LNHDA and CDR2 is SQIVND (reference sequence). Notes on this clonotype: The antigen is not known.

TCRdb re-called the reads with MiXCR, one entry per CDR3 protein. The data hold some 130,000 distinct CDR3 sequences, with roughly a quarter observed a single time. The TCR originated in a human donor in good health (CMV status not recorded). Some clones in this sample may be carry-over from other donors' samples. Sequencing input: PBMCs, sequenced either directly or after in vitro stimulation (not recorded which). This rearrangement joins TRBV19 to TRBJ2-1; D perhaps matches TRBD1 (6 bases). CDR3 sequence reads: CASSRGTGKNEQFF. DNA for the CDR3: TGTGCCAGTAGCCGGGGAACAGGGAAGAATGAGCAGTTCTTC.